Listed below are T cell receptor beta chains from one sample, sequenced in a study of blood T cell repertoires in COVID-19. The data were produced by immunoSEQ multiplex PCR, yet TCRdb's version contains in-frame clones alone and is incomplete. The sample includes roughly 220,000 clones, more than 75% of them seen just once. Sequenced sample: peripheral blood. Receptors originate from a man aged 55 to 70 with acute or convalescent COVID-19. Each CDR3 is given with its conserved first and last residue. The order of the fields is V gene, clone size, D gene, J gene, CDR3 DNA, CDR3 protein. The D gene is left open where the match is weak. Only some rows state a clone size, as once, few, many or a class for expanded clones.

V gene: TRBV29-1; clone size: once; D gene: -; J gene: TRBJ2-3; CDR3 DNA: TGCAGCGTTGACCCCAGGACAGGCACAGATACGCAGTATTTT; CDR3 protein: CSVDPRTGTDTQYF
V gene: TRBV5-1; clone size: -; D gene: -; J gene: TRBJ1-6; CDR3 DNA: TGCGCCAGCAGCTTGTCAGGCCCCGATAATTCACCCCTCCACTTT; CDR3 protein: CASSLSGPDNSPLHF
V gene: TRBV7-2; clone size: once; D gene: TRBD2; J gene: TRBJ2-5; CDR3 DNA: TGTGCCAGCAGCCCCGGGGGGGCACGGGAGACCCAGTACTTC; CDR3 protein: CASSPGGARETQYF
V gene: TRBV18; clone size: -; D gene: TRBD1; J gene: TRBJ2-7; CDR3 DNA: TGTGCCAGCTCACCGAACTTTCGGGACAGGGTTTACGAGCAGTACTTC; CDR3 protein: CASSPNFRDRVYEQYF
V gene: TRBV18; clone size: once; D gene: TRBD2; J gene: TRBJ2-3; CDR3 DNA: TGTGCCAGCTCATCAACTAGCGGGGGTAGCACAGATACGCAGTATTTT; CDR3 protein: CASSSTSGGSTDTQYF
V gene: TRBV27; clone size: -; D gene: -; J gene: TRBJ1-2; CDR3 DNA: TGTGCCAGCAGTGGTAGGGGCGATTCGAGCTACACCTTC; CDR3 protein: CASSGRGDSSYTF
V gene: TRBV5-4; clone size: -; D gene: -; J gene: TRBJ1-6; CDR3 DNA: TGTGCCAGCAGACCGTGGGGGGGGGATTCACCCCTCCACTTT; CDR3 protein: CASRPWGGDSPLHF
V gene: TRBV18; clone size: -; D gene: -; J gene: TRBJ2-3; CDR3 DNA: TGTGCCAGCTCACTTAGCGCGGACAGTAGGACAGATACGCAGTATTTT; CDR3 protein: CASSLSADSRTDTQYF
V gene: TRBV6-1; clone size: many; D gene: TRBD1; J gene: TRBJ2-3; CDR3 DNA: TGTGCCAGCAGTGAAGCCTTAAGGACAGGGGCGATCACAGATACGCAGTATTTT; CDR3 protein: CASSEALRTGAITDTQYF
V gene: TRBV3-1/TRBV3-2; clone size: -; D gene: -; J gene: TRBJ1-3; CDR3 DNA: TGTGCCAGCAGCCCAGTGGCGGGTAAGAGCTCTGGAAACACCATATATTTT; CDR3 protein: CASSPVAGKSSGNTIYF